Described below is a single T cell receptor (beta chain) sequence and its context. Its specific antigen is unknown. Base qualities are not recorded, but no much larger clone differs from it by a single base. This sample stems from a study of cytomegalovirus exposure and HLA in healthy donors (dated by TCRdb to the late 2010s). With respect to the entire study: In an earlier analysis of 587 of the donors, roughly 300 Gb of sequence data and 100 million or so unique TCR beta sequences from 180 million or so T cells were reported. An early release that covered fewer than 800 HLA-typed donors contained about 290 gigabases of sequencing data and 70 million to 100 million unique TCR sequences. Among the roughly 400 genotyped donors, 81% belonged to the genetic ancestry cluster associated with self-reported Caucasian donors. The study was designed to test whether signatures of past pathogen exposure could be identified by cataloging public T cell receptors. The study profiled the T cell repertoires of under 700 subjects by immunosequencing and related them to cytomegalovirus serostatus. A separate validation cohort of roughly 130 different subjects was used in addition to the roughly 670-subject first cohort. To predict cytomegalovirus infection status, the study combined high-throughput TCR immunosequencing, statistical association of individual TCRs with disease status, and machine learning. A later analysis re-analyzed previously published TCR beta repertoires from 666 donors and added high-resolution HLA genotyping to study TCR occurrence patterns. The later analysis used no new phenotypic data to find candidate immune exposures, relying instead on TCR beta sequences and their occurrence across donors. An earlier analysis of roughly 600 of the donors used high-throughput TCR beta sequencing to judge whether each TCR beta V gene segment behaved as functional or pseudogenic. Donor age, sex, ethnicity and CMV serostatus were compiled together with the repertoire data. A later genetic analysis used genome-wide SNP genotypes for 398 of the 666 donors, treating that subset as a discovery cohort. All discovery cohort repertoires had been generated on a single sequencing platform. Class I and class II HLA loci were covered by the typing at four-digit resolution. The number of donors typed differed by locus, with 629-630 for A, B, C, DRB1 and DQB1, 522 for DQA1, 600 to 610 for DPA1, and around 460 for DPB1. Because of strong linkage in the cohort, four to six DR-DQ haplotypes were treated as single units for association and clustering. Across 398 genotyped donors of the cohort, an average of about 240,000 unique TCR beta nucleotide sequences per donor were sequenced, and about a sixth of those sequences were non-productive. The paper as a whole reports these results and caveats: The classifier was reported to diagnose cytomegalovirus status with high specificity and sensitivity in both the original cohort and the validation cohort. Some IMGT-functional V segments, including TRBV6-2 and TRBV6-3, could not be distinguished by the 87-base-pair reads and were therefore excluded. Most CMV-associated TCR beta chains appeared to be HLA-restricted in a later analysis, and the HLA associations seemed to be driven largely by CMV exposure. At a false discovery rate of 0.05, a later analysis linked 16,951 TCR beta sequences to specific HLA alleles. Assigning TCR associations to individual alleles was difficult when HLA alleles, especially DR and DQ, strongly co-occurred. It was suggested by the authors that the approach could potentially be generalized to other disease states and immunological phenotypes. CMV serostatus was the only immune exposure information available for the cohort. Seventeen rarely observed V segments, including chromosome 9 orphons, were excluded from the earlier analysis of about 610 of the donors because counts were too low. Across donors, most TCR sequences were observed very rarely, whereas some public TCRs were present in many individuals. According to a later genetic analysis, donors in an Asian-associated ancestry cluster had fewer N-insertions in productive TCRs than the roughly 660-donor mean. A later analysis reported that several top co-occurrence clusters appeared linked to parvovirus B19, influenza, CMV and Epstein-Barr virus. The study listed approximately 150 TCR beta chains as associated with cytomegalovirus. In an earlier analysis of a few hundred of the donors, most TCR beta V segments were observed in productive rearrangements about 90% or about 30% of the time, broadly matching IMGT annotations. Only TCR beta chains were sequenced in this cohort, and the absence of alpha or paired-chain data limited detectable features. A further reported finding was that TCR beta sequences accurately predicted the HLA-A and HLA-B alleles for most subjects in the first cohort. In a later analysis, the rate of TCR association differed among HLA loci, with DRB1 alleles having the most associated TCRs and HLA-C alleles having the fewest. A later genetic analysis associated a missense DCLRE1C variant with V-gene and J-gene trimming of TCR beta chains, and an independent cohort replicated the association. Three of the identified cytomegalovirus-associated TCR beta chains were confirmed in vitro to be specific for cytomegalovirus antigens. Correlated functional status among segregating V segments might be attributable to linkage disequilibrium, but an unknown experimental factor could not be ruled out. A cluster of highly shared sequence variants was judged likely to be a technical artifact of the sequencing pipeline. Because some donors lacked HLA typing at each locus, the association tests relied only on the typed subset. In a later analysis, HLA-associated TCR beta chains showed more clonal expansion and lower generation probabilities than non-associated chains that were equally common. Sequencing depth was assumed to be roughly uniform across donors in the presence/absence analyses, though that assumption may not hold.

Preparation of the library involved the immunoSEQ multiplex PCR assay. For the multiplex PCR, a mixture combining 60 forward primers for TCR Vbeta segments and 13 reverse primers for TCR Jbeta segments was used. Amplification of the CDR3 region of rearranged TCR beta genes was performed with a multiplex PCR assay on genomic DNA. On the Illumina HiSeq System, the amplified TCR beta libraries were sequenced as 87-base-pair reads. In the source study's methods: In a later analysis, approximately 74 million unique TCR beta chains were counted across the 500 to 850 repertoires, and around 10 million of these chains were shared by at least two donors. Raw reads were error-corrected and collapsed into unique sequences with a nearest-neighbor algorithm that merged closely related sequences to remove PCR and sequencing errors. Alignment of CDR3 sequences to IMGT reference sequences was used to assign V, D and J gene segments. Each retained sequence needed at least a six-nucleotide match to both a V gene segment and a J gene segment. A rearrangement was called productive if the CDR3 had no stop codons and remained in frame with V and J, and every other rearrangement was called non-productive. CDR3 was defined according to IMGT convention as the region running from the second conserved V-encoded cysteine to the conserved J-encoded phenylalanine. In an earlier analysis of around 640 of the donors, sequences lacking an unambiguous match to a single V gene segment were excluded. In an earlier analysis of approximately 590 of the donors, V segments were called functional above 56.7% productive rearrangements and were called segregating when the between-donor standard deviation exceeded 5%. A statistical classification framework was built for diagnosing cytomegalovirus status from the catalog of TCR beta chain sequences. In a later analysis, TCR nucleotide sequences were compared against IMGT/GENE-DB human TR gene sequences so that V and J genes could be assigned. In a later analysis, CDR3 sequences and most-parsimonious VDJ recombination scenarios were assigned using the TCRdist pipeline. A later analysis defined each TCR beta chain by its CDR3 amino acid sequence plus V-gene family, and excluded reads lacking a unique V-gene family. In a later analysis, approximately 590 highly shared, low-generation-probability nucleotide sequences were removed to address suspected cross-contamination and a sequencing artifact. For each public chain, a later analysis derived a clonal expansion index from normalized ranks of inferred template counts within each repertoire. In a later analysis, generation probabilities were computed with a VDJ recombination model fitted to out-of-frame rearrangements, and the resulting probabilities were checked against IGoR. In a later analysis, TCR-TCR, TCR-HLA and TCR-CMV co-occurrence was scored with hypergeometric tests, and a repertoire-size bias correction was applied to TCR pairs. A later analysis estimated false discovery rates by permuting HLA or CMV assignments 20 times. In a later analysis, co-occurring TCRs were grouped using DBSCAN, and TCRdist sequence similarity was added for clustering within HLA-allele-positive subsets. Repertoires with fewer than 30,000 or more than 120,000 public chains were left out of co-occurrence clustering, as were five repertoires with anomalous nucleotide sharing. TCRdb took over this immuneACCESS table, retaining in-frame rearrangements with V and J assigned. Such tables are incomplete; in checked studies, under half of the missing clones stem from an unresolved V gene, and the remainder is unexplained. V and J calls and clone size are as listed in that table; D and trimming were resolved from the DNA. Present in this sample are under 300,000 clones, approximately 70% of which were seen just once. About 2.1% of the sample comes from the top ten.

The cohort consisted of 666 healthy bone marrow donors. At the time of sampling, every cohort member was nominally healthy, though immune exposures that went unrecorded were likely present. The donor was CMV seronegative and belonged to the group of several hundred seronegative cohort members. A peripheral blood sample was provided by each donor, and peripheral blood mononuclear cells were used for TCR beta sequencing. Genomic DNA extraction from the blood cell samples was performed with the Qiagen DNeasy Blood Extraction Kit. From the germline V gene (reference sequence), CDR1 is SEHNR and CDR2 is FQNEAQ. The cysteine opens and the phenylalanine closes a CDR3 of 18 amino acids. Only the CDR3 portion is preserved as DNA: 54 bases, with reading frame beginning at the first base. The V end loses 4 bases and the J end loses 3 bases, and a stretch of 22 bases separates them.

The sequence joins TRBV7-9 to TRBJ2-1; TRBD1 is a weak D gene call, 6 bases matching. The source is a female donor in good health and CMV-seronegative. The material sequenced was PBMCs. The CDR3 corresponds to CASSSVAARGFNYNEQFF. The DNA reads TGTGCCAGCAGCTCCGTGGCCGCCAGGGGTTTCAACTACAATGAGCAGTTCTTC.